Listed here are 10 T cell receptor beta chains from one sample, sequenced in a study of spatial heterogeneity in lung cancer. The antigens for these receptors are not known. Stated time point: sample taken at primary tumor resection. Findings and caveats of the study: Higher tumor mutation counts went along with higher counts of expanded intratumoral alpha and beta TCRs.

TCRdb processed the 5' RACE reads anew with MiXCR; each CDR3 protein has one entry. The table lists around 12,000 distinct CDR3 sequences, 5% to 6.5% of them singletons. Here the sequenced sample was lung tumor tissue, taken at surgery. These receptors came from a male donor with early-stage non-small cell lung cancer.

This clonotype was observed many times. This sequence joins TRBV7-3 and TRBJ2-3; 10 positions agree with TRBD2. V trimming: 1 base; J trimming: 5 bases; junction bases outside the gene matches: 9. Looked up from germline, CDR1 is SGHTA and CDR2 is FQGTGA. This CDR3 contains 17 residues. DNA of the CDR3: TGTGCCAGCAGCTTAAGAGGGCTAGCGGGAGTAAGAGATACGCAGTATTTT. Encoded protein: CASSLRGLAGVRDTQYF.

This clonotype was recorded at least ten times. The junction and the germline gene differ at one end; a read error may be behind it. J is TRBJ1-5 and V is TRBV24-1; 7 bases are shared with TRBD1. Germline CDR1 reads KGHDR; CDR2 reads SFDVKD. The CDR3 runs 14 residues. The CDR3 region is CATSSSQGYQPQHF. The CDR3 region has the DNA TGTGCCACCAGCTCTTCACAGGGGTATCAACCCCAGCATTTT.

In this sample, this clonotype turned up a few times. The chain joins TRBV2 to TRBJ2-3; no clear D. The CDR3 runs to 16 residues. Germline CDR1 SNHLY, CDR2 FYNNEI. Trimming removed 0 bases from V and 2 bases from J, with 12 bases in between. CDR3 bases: TGTGCCAGCAGTGAAGCTCCTAGTTGGGACACAGATACGCAGTATTTT. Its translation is CASSEAPSWDTDTQYF.

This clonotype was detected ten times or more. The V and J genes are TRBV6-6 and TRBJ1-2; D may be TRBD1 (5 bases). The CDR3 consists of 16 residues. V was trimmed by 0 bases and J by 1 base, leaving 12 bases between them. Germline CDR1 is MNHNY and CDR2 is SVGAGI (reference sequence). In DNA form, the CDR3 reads TGTGCCAGCAGTTACTCGAGGGGACGGATTAACTATGGCTACACCTTC. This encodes CASSYSRGRINYGYTF.

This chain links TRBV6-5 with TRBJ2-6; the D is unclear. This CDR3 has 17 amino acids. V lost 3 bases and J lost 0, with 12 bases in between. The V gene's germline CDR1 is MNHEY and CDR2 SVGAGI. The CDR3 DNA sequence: TGTGCCAGCAGTTATTACATCCAAATCTCTGGGGCCAACGTCCTGACTTTC. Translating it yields CASSYYIQISGANVLTF.

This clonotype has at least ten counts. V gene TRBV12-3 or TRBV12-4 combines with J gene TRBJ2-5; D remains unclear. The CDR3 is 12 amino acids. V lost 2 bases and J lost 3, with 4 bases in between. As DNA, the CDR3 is TGTGCCAGCAGTTTACCTAAAGAGACCCAGTACTTC. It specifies CASSLPKETQYF.

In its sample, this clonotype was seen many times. The chain's CDR3 is CSVEKQGSSYEQYF. In nucleotides, the CDR3 is TGCAGCGTTGAAAAACAGGGGAGCTCCTACGAGCAGTACTTC. V is TRBV29-1 and J is TRBJ2-7; 7 nucleotides align to TRBD1. Germline lookup yields CDR1 SQVTM and CDR2 ANQGSEA. The CDR3 loop spans 14 amino acids. V dropped 2 bases and J dropped 0; count of bases not matched to a gene: 4.

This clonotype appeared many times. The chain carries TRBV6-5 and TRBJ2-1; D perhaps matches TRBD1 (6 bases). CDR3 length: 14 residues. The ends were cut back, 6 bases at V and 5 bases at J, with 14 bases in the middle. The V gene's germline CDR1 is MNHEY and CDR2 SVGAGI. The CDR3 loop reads CASSLAGENNEQFF. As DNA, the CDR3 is TGTGCCAGCAGCCTCGCAGGGGAGAACAATGAGCAGTTCTTC.

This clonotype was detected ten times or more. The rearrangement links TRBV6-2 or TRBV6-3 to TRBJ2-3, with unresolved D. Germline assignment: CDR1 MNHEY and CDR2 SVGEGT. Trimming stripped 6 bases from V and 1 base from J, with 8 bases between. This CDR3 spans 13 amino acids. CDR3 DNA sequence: TGTGCCAGCAGCGACGGACGCACAGATACGCAGTATTTT. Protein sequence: CASSDGRTDTQYF.

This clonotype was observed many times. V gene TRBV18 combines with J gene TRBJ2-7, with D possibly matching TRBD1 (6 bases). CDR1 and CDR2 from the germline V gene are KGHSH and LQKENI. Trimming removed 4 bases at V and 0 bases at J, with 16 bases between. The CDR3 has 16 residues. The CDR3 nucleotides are TGTGCCAGCTCACTCATTGGACAGTCGAGCTCCTACGAGCAGTACTTC. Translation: CASSLIGQSSSYEQYF. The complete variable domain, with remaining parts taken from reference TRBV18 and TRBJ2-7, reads NAGVMQNPRHLVRRRGQEARLRCSPMKGHSHVYWYRQLPEEGLKFMVYLQKENIIDESGMPKERFSAEFPKEGPSILRIQQVVRGDSAAYFCASSLIGQSSSYEQYFGPGTRLTVT.